The 18 T cell receptor beta chains listed next were all sequenced from one sample in a study of T cells in Graves' hyperthyroidism and ophthalmopathy. RNA transcripts provided the source from which TCR beta CDR3 regions were amplified. First-round RT-PCR with HTBI primers amplified the TCR CDR3 region. TCRdb ran MiXCR on the multiplex PCR reads and lists one entry per CDR3 protein. This table has around 380,000 distinct CDR3 sequences, roughly 12% appearing once. Material for sequencing was blood. These receptors originate from a man aged 30-40 years with Graves' hyperthyroidism that later progressed to Graves' ophthalmopathy.

This clonotype has ten or more counts. The V and J genes are TRBV4-1 and TRBJ1-1; weak D call: TRBD1 (5 bases). CDR3 length: 17 residues. V lost 0 bases, J lost 1 base, and 15 bases lay in between. Germline CDR1 and CDR2: MGHRA and YSYEKL. The CDR3 DNA follows: TGCGCCAGCAGCCAAGATGTGGTCCTTACAGGGAACACTGAAGCTTTCTTT. This translates into CASSQDVVLTGNTEAFF.

This clonotype was observed at least ten times. V is TRBV13 and J is TRBJ2-7; D unresolved. Germline-derived CDR1 and CDR2 are PRHDT and FYEKMQ (reference sequence). With 5 bases removed from V and 3 bases from J, the gap between germline ends came to 14 bases. This CDR3 is built from 14 residues. The CDR3 is CASSPRRKVYEQYF. The CDR3 coding sequence is TGTGCCAGCAGCCCCCGTCGTAAGGTCTACGAGCAGTACTTC.

This clonotype was detected many times. The J gene is TRBJ1-2, the V gene TRBV2, with unresolved D. Germline CDR1 SNHLY, CDR2 FYNNEI. CDR3 length: 12 amino acids. Trimming shortened V by 3 bases and J by 4 bases, and 6 bases separated the two germline ends. In DNA form, the CDR3 reads TGTGCCAGCAGTGAGTCGGTCTATGGCTACACCTTC. This sequence encodes CASSESVYGYTF.

This clonotype was recorded many times. The V call is TRBV11-2, the J call TRBJ2-7; no clear D gene. CDR1 and CDR2 from the germline V gene are SGHAT and FQNNGV. V was pared by 4 bases and J by 7 bases, with 8 bases between. This CDR3 is 11 amino acids long. The CDR3 sequence: CASSSIWEQYF. CDR3 sequence (DNA): TGTGCCAGCAGCTCAATTTGGGAGCAGTACTTC.

The rearrangement joins TRBV4-1 to TRBJ1-5, with D unresolved. Trimming took off 1 base at V and 0 bases at J, with 7 bases between the two ends. Germline V gene data show CDR1 as MGHRA and CDR2 as YSYEKL. CDR3 length: 15 residues. The CDR3 is CASSQVLGSNQPQHF. The CDR3 nucleotides are TGCGCCAGCAGCCAAGTTCTCGGTAGCAATCAGCCCCAGCATTTT.

The V gene is TRBV2, the J gene TRBJ1-2; 12 nucleotides align to TRBD1. The CDR3 contains 14 residues. V shed 6 bases, J shed 6 bases, and the junction held 5 bases outside the gene matches. In germline, CDR1 is SNHLY, CDR2 FYNNEI. The CDR3 DNA follows: TGTGCCAGCAGACCCGGGACAGGGGGCGATGGCTACACCTTC. This encodes CASRPGTGGDGYTF.

This clonotype has at least ten counts. The chain links TRBV3-1 to TRBJ1-1; possibly TRBD1 for D (5 bases). This CDR3 contains 15 residues. Trimming took off 0 bases at V and 10 bases at J, with 18 bases between the two ends. The V gene's germline CDR1 is LGHDT and CDR2 YNNKEL (reference sequence). The CDR3 reads CASSQDPHTGLGAFF. CDR3 DNA sequence: TGTGCCAGCAGCCAAGACCCACATACGGGGCTCGGAGCTTTCTTT.

This clonotype was counted at least ten times. The chain couples TRBV2 to TRBJ1-5; weak D call: TRBD1 (6 bases). V was clipped by 7 bases and J by 0 bases, with 16 bases between them. Per germline, CDR1 SNHLY and CDR2 FYNNEI. The CDR3 is 16 amino acids. In DNA form, the CDR3 reads TGTGCCAGCACAACAGGGTTTAGCTCTAGCAATCAGCCCCAGCATTTT. Its protein product is CASTTGFSSSNQPQHF.

This clonotype occurred a few times. The chain employs TRBV24-1 and TRBJ2-3, with D perhaps TRBD2 (5 bases). Germline CDR1 and CDR2: KGHDR and SFDVKD. Trimming shortened V by 3 bases and J by 0 bases, and 18 bases separated the two germline ends. The CDR3 loop spans 18 amino acids. The CDR3 nucleotides read TGTGCCACCAGTGATGACCGACTGGGAGCGGCGAGCACAGATACGCAGTATTTT. It encodes CATSDDRLGAASTDTQYF.

The V and J genes are TRBV7-3 and TRBJ2-3; D possibly uses TRBD1 or TRBD2 (5 bases each). With 5 bases removed from V and 2 bases from J, the gap between germline ends came to 11 bases. This CDR3 is built from 14 residues. Germline assignment: CDR1 SGHTA and CDR2 FQGTGA. CDR3 residues: CASSIRDDTDTQYF. CDR3 DNA: TGTGCCAGCAGCATCCGGGACGACACAGATACGCAGTATTTT.

This clonotype was seen a handful of times. This CDR3 reads CASRQSSGSEQFF. CDR3 nucleotides: TGTGCCAGCAGGCAATCTAGCGGGAGCGAGCAGTTCTTC. The V gene is TRBV6-1, the J gene TRBJ2-1; 10 nucleotides align to TRBD2. Looked up from germline, CDR1 is MNHNS and CDR2 is SASEGT. The trim removed 6 bases at V and 10 bases at J, leaving 6 bases unmatched. The CDR3 spans 13 residues.

This clonotype was recorded many times. This sequence joins TRBV2 and TRBJ2-5; 7 nucleotides agree with TRBD1. The CDR3 runs 13 residues. Losses at the gene ends were 8 bases for V and 5 bases for J; bases not matched to a gene: 8. CDR1 and CDR2 (germline): SNHLY, FYNNEI. CDR3 amino acids: CASLPTGTETQYF. CDR3 DNA: TGTGCCAGCTTACCGACAGGGACGGAGACCCAGTACTTC. The complete variable domain, with remaining parts taken from reference TRBV2 and TRBJ2-5, reads EPEVTQTPSHQVTQMGQEVILRCVPISNHLYFYWYRQILGQKVEFLVSFYNNEISEKSEIFDDQFSVERPDGSNFTLKIRSTKLEDSAMYFCASLPTGTETQYFGPGTRLLVL.

CDR3 in amino acids: CASSSGQKTLYNSPLHF. DNA of the CDR3: TGTGCCAGCAGCTCTGGACAGAAAACCCTATATAATTCACCCCTCCACTTT. The chain employs TRBV11-3 and TRBJ1-6, with D maybe TRBD1 (6 bases). Trimming stripped 4 bases from V and 4 bases from J, with 17 bases between. CDR1 is SGHNT and CDR2 is YENEEA in the germline V gene. This CDR3 contains 17 residues. Drawing the rest from reference TRBV11-3 and TRBJ1-6, the complete variable domain is EAGVVQSPRYKIIEKKQPVAFWCNPISGHNTLYWYLQNLGQGPELLIRYENEEAVDDSQLPKDRFSAERLKGVDSTLKIQPAELGDSAVYLCASSSGQKTLYNSPLHFGNGTRLTVT.

This clonotype was observed once. This chain joins TRBV12-3 or TRBV12-4 and TRBJ1-3, with a tentative D call TRBD1 (5 bases). Trimming took off 6 bases at V and 0 bases at J, with 9 bases between the two ends. This CDR3 is built from 14 residues. CDR3 residues: CASSFRVSGNTIYF. CDR3 sequence (DNA): TGTGCCAGCAGCTTCAGGGTCTCTGGAAACACCATATATTTT.

This clonotype was counted many times. V is TRBV27 and J is TRBJ2-3, with 13 positions matching TRBD2. Germline-derived CDR1 and CDR2 are MNHEY and SMNVEV (reference sequence). This CDR3 is 16 amino acids long. J was trimmed by 1 base and V by 6 bases; bases with no gene match: 4. CDR3: CASRRLAGGGTDTQYF. In nucleotides, the CDR3 is TGTGCCAGCAGACGACTAGCGGGAGGAGGCACAGATACGCAGTATTTT.

This clonotype was detected many times. The rearrangement uses TRBV6-1 and TRBJ2-7; 8 bases are shared with TRBD1. Germline values: CDR1 MNHNS, CDR2 SASEGT. V trimming: 0 bases; J trimming: 7 bases; junction bases outside the gene matches: 8. This CDR3 is 15 amino acids long. The CDR3 loop is CASSEARQGLGEQYF. The CDR3 region has the DNA TGTGCCAGCAGTGAAGCGAGACAGGGGTTAGGAGAGCAGTACTTC.

This clonotype appeared many times. The rearrangement uses TRBV6-2 or TRBV6-3 and TRBJ1-5; 12 nucleotides line up with TRBD1. The CDR3 covers 16 residues. The germline gives CDR1 MNHEY, CDR2 SVGEGT. With V trimmed by 2 bases and J by 6 bases, 5 bases remained unmatched. The CDR3 coding sequence is TGTGCCAGCAGTTACCCGGGGACAGGGGGCGGTCAGCCCCAGCATTTT. As protein: CASSYPGTGGGQPQHF.

This clonotype was detected a few times. The CDR3 DNA follows: TGTGCCAGCAGCGTTAGCGGGGGGGTAAACACCGGGGAGCTGTTTTTT. Its protein product is CASSVSGGVNTGELFF. This chain links TRBV9 with TRBJ2-2, with 11 bases aligning to TRBD2. Germline trimming cut 2 bases from V and 2 bases from J; bases unmatched to any gene: 2. CDR3 size: 16 residues. CDR1 SGDLS and CDR2 YYNGEE come from the germline V gene.